The 29 T cell receptor beta chains in this list originate from one sample, sequenced in a study of response to subunit inactivated influenza vaccine. One entry per CDR3 protein results from TCRdb running MiXCR on the RT-PCR reads. The sample contains roughly 570,000 distinct CDR3 sequences, roughly 13% of which appear only once. The material was PBMCs from blood, obtained 35 to 45 days after vaccination. These TCRs come from a man aged 45-60 years who received an inactivated influenza vaccine.

This clonotype was recorded a few times. V and J are TRBV10-3 and TRBJ2-1; the match to TRBD2 covers 9 bases. The germline gives CDR1 ENHRY, CDR2 SYGVKD. The CDR3 loop spans 13 amino acids. The ends lost 6 bases at V and 5 bases at J; junction bases unmatched: 2. The CDR3 nucleotides are TGTGCCATCAGGCCTAGCGGGGACAATGAGCAGTTCTTC. Its protein is CAIRPSGDNEQFF.

This chain joins TRBV9 and TRBJ2-3, with 9 bases that match TRBD2. This CDR3 has 18 residues. V lost 0 bases and J lost 0; bases outside the gene matches: 8. The germline gives CDR1 SGDLS, CDR2 YYNGEE. CDR3 in DNA: TGTGCCAGCAGCGTAGGGTTGCGGGGGGGCCGTAGCACAGATACGCAGTATTTT. It translates to CASSVGLRGGRSTDTQYF. Variable domain in full (rest from reference TRBV9 and TRBJ2-3): DSGVTQTPKHLITATGQRVTLRCSPRSGDLSVYWYQQSLDQGLQFLIQYYNGEERAKGNILERFSAQQFPDLHSELNLSSLELGDSALYFCASSVGLRGGRSTDTQYFGPGTRLTVL.

The sample holds a few counts of this clonotype. The chain recombines TRBV20-1 with TRBJ2-6; no clear D. Trimming removed 6 bases from V and 5 bases from J, with 8 bases in between. The V gene's germline CDR1 is DFQATT and CDR2 SNEGSKA (reference sequence). This CDR3 has 12 residues. CDR3 region: CSAGLRANVLTF. Written as DNA, the CDR3 is TGCAGTGCGGGTCTGAGGGCCAACGTCCTGACTTTC.

V usage is TRBV6-2 or TRBV6-3 and J usage is TRBJ2-5; TRBD2 aligns across 8 bases. Trimming took 2 bases from V and 1 from J; bases not matched to a gene: 9. This CDR3 region has 17 residues. The germline V gene encodes CDR1 MNHEY and CDR2 SVGEGT. The CDR3 here is CASSYGVRGGLQETQYF. DNA of the CDR3: TGTGCCAGCAGTTACGGAGTCCGCGGGGGGCTCCAAGAGACCCAGTACTTC.

V is TRBV10-3 and J is TRBJ2-7; tentative D call: TRBD2 (7 bases). Germline V gene sequence: CDR1 ENHRY, CDR2 SYGVKD. The CDR3 covers 14 residues. V lost 7 bases, J lost 6 bases, and 19 bases lay in between. CDR3 region: CAITDLGGGSEQYF. CDR3 DNA sequence: TGTGCCATCACCGACCTGGGAGGGGGAAGCGAGCAGTACTTC.

This clonotype was seen many times. The genes are TRBV7-6 and TRBJ2-5; D is undetermined. V was cut by 2 bases and J by 1 base, with 2 bases left in between. This CDR3 comprises 12 residues. CDR1 is SGHVS, CDR2 FNYEAQ, per germline. CDR3 DNA: TGTGCCAGCAGCTTACTCCAAGAGACCCAGTACTTC. It yields the protein CASSLLQETQYF.

This clonotype has ten or more counts. The chain joins TRBV28 to TRBJ1-6, with D possibly being TRBD1 (5 bases). The CDR3 has 15 amino acids. V shed 6 bases and J shed 6 bases, with 15 bases lying between them. CDR1 is MDHEN and CDR2 is SYDVKM in the germline V gene. The CDR3 bases are TGTGCCAGCAGCGGCGGGGGGGGTCGTAATTCACCCCTCCACTTT. Protein: CASSGGGGRNSPLHF.

This sequence joins TRBV7-2 and TRBJ1-5; possibly TRBD1 for D (6 bases). Germline assignment: CDR1 SGHTA and CDR2 FQGNSA. This CDR3 has 18 residues. Trimming left V 1 base short and J 1 base short, with 17 bases between. The CDR3 nucleotides are TGTGCCAGCAGCTTAGTCGCGGGTGGGCAGGGGAGCAATCAGCCCCAGCATTTT. It encodes CASSLVAGGQGSNQPQHF.

Only a few counts were recorded for this clonotype. The chain links TRBV5-1 to TRBJ2-3, with D possibly matching TRBD2 (6 bases). The V end was cut by 0 bases, the J end by 5 bases, with 13 bases between. Germline V lookup: CDR1 SGHRS, CDR2 YFSETQ. This CDR3 region has 15 residues. This CDR3 reads CASSLVGAGGDTQYF. CDR3 DNA: TGCGCCAGCAGCTTGGTCGGGGCCGGGGGAGATACGCAGTATTTT.

This clonotype has more than one count but fewer than ten. This chain connects TRBV7-2 to TRBJ2-7; 8 bases are shared with TRBD2. J lost 0 bases, V lost 5 bases, and 9 bases had no gene match. CDR3 length: 16 amino acids. Germline loops: CDR1 SGHTA, CDR2 FQGNSA. The CDR3, as DNA: TGTGCCAGCAGCCCCGGACTAGCCGCGAGCTCCTACGAGCAGTACTTC. Translated, it gives CASSPGLAASSYEQYF.

This clonotype was seen many times. This chain joins TRBV7-2 and TRBJ2-4; the D is unclear. CDR1 SGHTA and CDR2 FQGNSA come from the germline V gene. V was trimmed by 5 bases and J by 7 bases, leaving 9 bases between them. The CDR3 has 12 residues. The CDR3 region is CASSPGRNIQYF. CDR3 sequence (DNA): TGTGCCAGCAGCCCAGGACGGAACATTCAGTACTTC.

V and J are TRBV20-1 and TRBJ2-7; 7 nucleotides align to TRBD1. The CDR3 sequence is 13 residues long. Germline CDR1 is DFQATT and CDR2 is SNEGSKA (reference sequence). V lost 5 bases and J lost 2; bases outside the gene matches: 6. CDR3 sequence: CSAGRDSPYEQYF. Written as DNA, the CDR3 is TGCAGTGCTGGCCGGGACAGCCCCTACGAGCAGTACTTC.

The chain employs TRBV3-1 and TRBJ1-2; unclear D gene. The V and J ends lost 0 bases and 4 bases respectively, with 15 bases between them. Germline loops: CDR1 LGHDT, CDR2 YNNKEL (reference sequence). The CDR3 is 16 residues long. The CDR3 loop is CASSQDRLIGSYGYTF. In DNA, the CDR3 is TGTGCCAGCAGCCAAGATCGACTAATTGGGTCCTATGGCTACACCTTC.

The chain uses TRBV14 and TRBJ2-1; D tentatively reads TRBD1 or TRBD2 (5 bases each). The CDR3 consists of 15 residues. The germline V gene encodes CDR1 SGHDN and CDR2 FVKESK. Trimming left V 2 bases short and J 7 bases short, with 15 bases between. CDR3 nucleotide sequence: TGTGCCAGCAGCCAAACCCGGGGCCCTGGGAATGAGCAGTTCTTC. This codes for CASSQTRGPGNEQFF.

This chain connects TRBV5-1 to TRBJ1-2, with a tentative D call TRBD1 (6 bases). Between the trimmed V and J ends, which lost 4 bases and 4 bases, there was a span of 11 bases. Germline V gene sequence: CDR1 SGHRS, CDR2 YFSETQ. This CDR3 region has 13 residues. The CDR3 sequence is CASSTDSTYGYTF. DNA of the CDR3: TGCGCCAGCAGCACGGACAGTACCTATGGCTACACCTTC.

This clonotype was picked up a small number of times. The chain's CDR3 is CSVESGQELAQFF. The CDR3, as DNA: TGCAGCGTTGAATCGGGTCAGGAGTTAGCGCAGTTCTTC. J is TRBJ2-1 and V is TRBV29-1; D gene ambiguous. CDR3 length: 13 residues. Germline V CDR1 and CDR2: SQVTM, ANQGSEA. The V end lost 2 bases, the J end lost 12 bases, and 17 bases lay between the germline ends.

This clonotype was counted only a few times. The CDR3 coding sequence is TGCGCCAGCAGCCAGACTAGCGGGGGGTACAATGAGCAGTTCTTC. It is translated as CASSQTSGGYNEQFF. The chain joins TRBV4-3 to TRBJ2-1; 13 bases agree with TRBD2. This CDR3 is 15 amino acids long. The germline gives CDR1 LGHNA, CDR2 YSLEER. The V and J ends lost 3 bases and 4 bases, in that order; junction bases with no gene match: 0.

The CDR3 reads CASSLGLGKETQYF. The CDR3 DNA follows: TGTGCCAGCAGCTTGGGTCTAGGCAAAGAGACCCAGTACTTC. The chain uses TRBV7-2 and TRBJ2-5, with D uncertain. CDR1 is SGHTA and CDR2 is FQGNSA in the germline V gene. The CDR3 contains 14 residues. The ends were cut back, 3 bases at V and 3 bases at J, with 11 bases in the middle.

This clonotype was seen more than once but under ten times. The rearrangement joins TRBV12-3 or TRBV12-4 to TRBJ2-7; 11 nucleotides match TRBD2. The CDR3 extends over 15 amino acids. After removal of 5 bases from V and 0 bases from J, the junction contained 3 bases not matched to a gene. The DNA of the CDR3 is TGTGCCAGCAGTCCTAGCGGGGGGATCTCCTACGAGCAGTACTTC. It yields the protein CASSPSGGISYEQYF.

This clonotype appeared a few times. The rearrangement links TRBV15 to TRBJ1-4; D ambiguous. Trimming removed 1 base from V and 8 bases from J, with 23 bases in between. Germline V gene data show CDR1 as LNHNV and CDR2 as YYDKDF (reference sequence). The CDR3 runs to 18 residues. CDR3: CATSRVPNRGGLGEKLFF. The CDR3 nucleotides are TGTGCCACCAGCAGAGTACCCAACCGGGGAGGGCTTGGGGAAAAACTGTTTTTT.

This clonotype was observed a handful of times. This chain uses TRBV7-8 with TRBJ2-7; D not resolved. The CDR3 spans 14 residues. Germline CDR1 is SGHVS and CDR2 is FQNEAQ. Trimming took 5 bases from V and 5 from J, leaving 16 bases between them. The CDR3 DNA sequence: TGTGCCAGCAGCCCCTGGGTTAAGAGCGACGAGCAGTACTTC. Protein sequence: CASSPWVKSDEQYF.

The V and J genes are TRBV7-9 and TRBJ2-3; possible D gene TRBD1, 6 bases. V was shortened by 3 bases and J by 1 base, with 11 bases between the two germline ends. This CDR3 is 15 amino acids long. Germline CDR1 and CDR2: SEHNR and FQNEAQ (reference sequence). The CDR3 DNA reads TGTGCCAGCAGCTTCAGGGGATCTCGCACAGATACGCAGTATTTT. This gives the protein CASSFRGSRTDTQYF.

Worth noting for this clonotype: A read error is possible here, since a much larger clone lies one base away. V and J are TRBV6-2 or TRBV6-3 and TRBJ2-1; D is ambiguous. The ends were cut back, 4 bases at V and 0 bases at J, with 13 bases in the middle. Germline assignment: CDR1 MNHEY and CDR2 SVGEGT. This CDR3 contains 16 residues. CDR3 sequence (DNA): TGTGCCAGCAGTTTCCTCGGCGCCTACTCCTACAATGAGCAGTTCTTC. Its translation is CASSFLGAYSYNEQFF.

V is TRBV7-6 and J is TRBJ2-5; D unresolved. Looked up from germline, CDR1 is SGHVS and CDR2 is FNYEAQ. This CDR3 contains 13 residues. V dropped 5 bases and J dropped 1 base, with 8 bases sitting between them. CDR3 loop: CASSPYPQETQYF. CDR3 sequence (DNA): TGTGCCAGCAGCCCTTACCCCCAAGAGACCCAGTACTTC.

This clonotype occurred a few times. The J gene is TRBJ2-5, the V gene TRBV27; unclear D gene. Germline values: CDR1 MNHEY, CDR2 SMNVEV (reference sequence). The CDR3 sequence is 14 residues long. Trimming stripped 6 bases from V and 5 bases from J, with 16 bases between. In nucleotides, the CDR3 is TGTGCCAGCAGCAACACCCCCGGCTGGGAGACCCAGTACTTC. Translated, it gives CASSNTPGWETQYF.

This clonotype has more than one count but fewer than ten. V and J are TRBV28 and TRBJ1-2; D may be TRBD1 (6 bases). Germline V gene sequence: CDR1 MDHEN, CDR2 SYDVKM. This CDR3 spans 14 amino acids. Deletions cut 3 bases from V and 3 bases from J, with 11 bases between. Here the CDR3 reads CASSFARGDYGYTF. The CDR3 DNA is TGTGCCAGCAGTTTCGCCAGGGGCGACTATGGCTACACCTTC.

This clonotype was detected a few times. The CDR3 region is CAWSDRLPPYEQYF. In DNA form, the CDR3 reads TGTGCCTGGAGTGACAGACTACCCCCCTACGAGCAGTACTTC. The chain uses TRBV30 and TRBJ2-7; tentative D call: TRBD2 (5 bases). Germline V gene data show CDR1 as GTSNPN and CDR2 as SVGIG (reference sequence). This CDR3 contains 14 residues. With 1 base removed from V and 2 bases from J, the gap between germline ends came to 12 bases.

This clonotype was observed many times. The V call is TRBV19, the J call TRBJ2-1; D is unclear. The length of the CDR3 is 13 residues. Germline CDR1 is LNHDA and CDR2 is SQIVND (reference sequence). With 1 base removed from V and 5 bases from J, the gap between germline ends came to 6 bases. In DNA form, the CDR3 reads TGTGCCAGTAGTATAGGGCTGAACAATGAGCAGTTCTTC. As protein: CASSIGLNNEQFF. The full variable domain, completed using reference TRBV19 and TRBJ2-1, is DGGITQSPKYLFRKEGQNVTLSCEQNLNHDAMYWYRQDPGQGLRLIYYSQIVNDFQKGDIAEGYSVSREKKESFPLTVTSAQKNPTAFYLCASSIGLNNEQFFGPGTRLTVL.

The chain has TRBV20-1 and TRBJ2-7; 8 bases agree with TRBD1. Germline V lookup: CDR1 DFQATT, CDR2 SNEGSKA (reference sequence). With 5 bases clipped from V and 6 bases from J, the junction kept 12 bases outside the gene matches. The CDR3 runs to 14 residues. CDR3 in DNA: TGCAGTGCTCTCTTAAGACAGGGGCGGGTCGAGCAGTACTTC. This sequence encodes CSALLRQGRVEQYF.